Listed here are 4 T cell receptor beta chains from one sample, sequenced in a study of cytomegalovirus exposure and HLA in healthy donors. It was with 60 Vbeta and 13 Jbeta primers that the PCR ran. Produced via immunoSEQ multiplex PCR; TCRdb's table is partial and in-frame only. The data contain around 200,000 clones, about 85% of them singletons. Input material: PBMCs. The receptors come from a woman aged 45 to 65 in good health and CMV-seropositive.

The J gene is TRBJ2-2, the V gene TRBV7-2; TRBD2 matches at 7 bases. This CDR3 has 15 residues. J gave up 0 bases and V 5 bases, and 3 bases lay outside the gene matches. Germline lookup yields CDR1 SGHTA and CDR2 FQGNSA. The CDR3 spells CASSKLATNTGELFF. The DNA of the CDR3 is TGTGCCAGCAGCAAACTAGCGACGAACACCGGGGAGCTGTTTTTT.

CDR3 DNA sequence: TGTGCCAGCAAACCCGCGGGAGGGGGGAACACTGAAGCTTTCTTT. Protein sequence: CASKPAGGGNTEAFF. The chain carries TRBV28 and TRBJ1-1; D perhaps matches TRBD1 (6 bases). The CDR3 has 15 amino acids. Germline assignment: CDR1 MDHEN and CDR2 SYDVKM. V lost 7 bases, J lost 1 base, and 16 bases lay in between.

This clone is a singleton in its sample. This chain uses TRBV10-3 with TRBJ2-7; the D is unclear. Germline lookup yields CDR1 ENHRY and CDR2 SYGVKD. The length of the CDR3 is 14 residues. V was trimmed by 2 bases and J by 4 bases, leaving 12 bases between them. The CDR3 DNA reads TGTGCCATCAGTGAGCAGGTGGGTGGTTACGAGCAGTACTTC. Its translation: CAISEQVGGYEQYF.

The chain is built from TRBV5-4 and TRBJ2-1, with D unclear. There are 14 residues in the CDR3. CDR1 SGHNT and CDR2 YYREEE come from the germline V gene (reference sequence). Trimming took off 4 bases at V and 6 bases at J, with 14 bases between the two ends. The CDR3 DNA reads as TGTGCCAGCAGCCCTGATGCCGGCGGCAATGAGCAGTTCTTC. Encoded protein: CASSPDAGGNEQFF.